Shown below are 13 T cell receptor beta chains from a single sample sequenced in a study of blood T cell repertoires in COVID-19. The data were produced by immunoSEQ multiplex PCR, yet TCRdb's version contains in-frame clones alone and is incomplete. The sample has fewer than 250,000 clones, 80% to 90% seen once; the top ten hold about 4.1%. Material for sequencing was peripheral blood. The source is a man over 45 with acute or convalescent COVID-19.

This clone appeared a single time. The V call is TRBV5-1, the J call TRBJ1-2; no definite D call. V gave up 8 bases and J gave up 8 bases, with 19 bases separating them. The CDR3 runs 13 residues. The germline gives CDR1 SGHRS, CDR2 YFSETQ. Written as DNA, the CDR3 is TGCGCCAGTCAACTCGACATGGCGGGGGGCTACACCTTC. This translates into CASQLDMAGGYTF. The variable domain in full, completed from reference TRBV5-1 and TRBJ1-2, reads KAGVTQTPRYLIKTRGQQVTLSCSPISGHRSVSWYQQTPGQGLQFLFEYFSETQRNKGNFPGRFSGRQFSNSRSEMNVSTLELGDSALYLCASQLDMAGGYTFGSGTRLTVV.

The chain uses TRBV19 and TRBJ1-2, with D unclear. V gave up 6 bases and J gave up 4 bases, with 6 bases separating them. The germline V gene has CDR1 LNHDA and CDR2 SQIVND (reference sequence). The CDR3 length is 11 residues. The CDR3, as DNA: TGTGCCAGTAGGGAGGTCTATGGCTACACCTTC. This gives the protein CASREVYGYTF.

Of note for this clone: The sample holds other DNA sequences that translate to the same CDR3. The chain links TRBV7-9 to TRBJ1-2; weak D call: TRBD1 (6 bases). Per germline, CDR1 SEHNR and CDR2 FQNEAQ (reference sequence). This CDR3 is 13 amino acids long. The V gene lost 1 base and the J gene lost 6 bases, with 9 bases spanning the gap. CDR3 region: CASSLGQGNGYTF. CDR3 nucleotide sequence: TGTGCCAGCAGCTTAGGCCAGGGGAATGGCTACACCTTC.

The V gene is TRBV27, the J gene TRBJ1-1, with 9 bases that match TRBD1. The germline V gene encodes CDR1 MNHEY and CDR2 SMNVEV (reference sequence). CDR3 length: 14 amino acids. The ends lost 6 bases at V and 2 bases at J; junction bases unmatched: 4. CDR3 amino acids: CASRYRGQNTEAFF. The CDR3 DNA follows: TGTGCCAGCAGATACAGGGGGCAAAACACTGAAGCTTTCTTT.

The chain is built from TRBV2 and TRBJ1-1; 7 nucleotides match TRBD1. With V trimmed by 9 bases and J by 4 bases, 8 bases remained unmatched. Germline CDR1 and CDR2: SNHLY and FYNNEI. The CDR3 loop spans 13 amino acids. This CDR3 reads CARRGQGSTEAFF. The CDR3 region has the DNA TGTGCCAGAAGGGGGCAGGGAAGCACTGAAGCTTTCTTT.

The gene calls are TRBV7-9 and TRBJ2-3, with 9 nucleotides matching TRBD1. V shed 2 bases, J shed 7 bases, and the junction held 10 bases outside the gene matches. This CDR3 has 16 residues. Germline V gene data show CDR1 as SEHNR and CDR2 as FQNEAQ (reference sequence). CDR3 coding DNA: TGTGCCAGCAGCTTATTTGTCACAGGGGGCCGATATACGCAGTATTTT. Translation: CASSLFVTGGRYTQYF.

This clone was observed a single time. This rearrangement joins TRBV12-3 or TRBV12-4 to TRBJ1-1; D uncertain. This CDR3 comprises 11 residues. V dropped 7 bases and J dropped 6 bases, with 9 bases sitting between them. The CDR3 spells CASTRRAEAFF. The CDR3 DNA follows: TGTGCCAGCACCAGGAGGGCTGAAGCTTTCTTT.

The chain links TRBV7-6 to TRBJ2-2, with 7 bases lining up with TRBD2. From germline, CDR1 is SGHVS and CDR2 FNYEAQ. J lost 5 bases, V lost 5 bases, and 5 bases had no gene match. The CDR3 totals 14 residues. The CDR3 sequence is CASSQRGGTGELFF. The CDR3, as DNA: TGTGCCAGCAGCCAAAGGGGAGGGACCGGGGAGCTGTTTTTT.

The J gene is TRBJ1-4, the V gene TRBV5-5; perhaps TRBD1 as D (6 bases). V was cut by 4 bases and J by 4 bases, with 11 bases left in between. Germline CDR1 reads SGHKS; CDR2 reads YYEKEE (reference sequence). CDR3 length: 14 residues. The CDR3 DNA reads TGTGCCAGCAGCCCCAGGGGCTTTAATGAAAAACTGTTTTTT. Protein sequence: CASSPRGFNEKLFF.

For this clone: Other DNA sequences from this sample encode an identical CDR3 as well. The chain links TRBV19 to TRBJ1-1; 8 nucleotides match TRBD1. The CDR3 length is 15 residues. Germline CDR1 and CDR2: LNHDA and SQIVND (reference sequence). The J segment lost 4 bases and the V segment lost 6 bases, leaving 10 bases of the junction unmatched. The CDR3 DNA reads TGTGCCAGTAGAGGACAGGGACCTATAGGCACTGAAGCTTTCTTT. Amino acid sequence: CASRGQGPIGTEAFF.

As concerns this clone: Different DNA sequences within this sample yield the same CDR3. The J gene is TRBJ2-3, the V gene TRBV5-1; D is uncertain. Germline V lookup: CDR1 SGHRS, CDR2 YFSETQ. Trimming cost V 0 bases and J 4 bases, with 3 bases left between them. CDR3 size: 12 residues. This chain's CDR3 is CASSLAADTQYF. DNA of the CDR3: TGCGCCAGCAGCTTGGCTGCAGATACGCAGTATTTT.

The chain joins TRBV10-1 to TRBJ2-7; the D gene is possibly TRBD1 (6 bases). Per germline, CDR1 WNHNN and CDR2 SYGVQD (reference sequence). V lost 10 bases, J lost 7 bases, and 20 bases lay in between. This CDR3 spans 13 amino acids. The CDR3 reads CATSSPGAEEQYF. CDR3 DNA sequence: TGCGCCACCTCGTCCCCAGGGGCAGAAGAGCAGTACTTC.

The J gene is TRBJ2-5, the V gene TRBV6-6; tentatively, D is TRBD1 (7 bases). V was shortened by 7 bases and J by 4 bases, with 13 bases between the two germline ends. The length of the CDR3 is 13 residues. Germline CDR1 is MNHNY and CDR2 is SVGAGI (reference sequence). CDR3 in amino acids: CASIGTAGETQYF. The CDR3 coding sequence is TGTGCCAGCATAGGGACAGCGGGAGAGACCCAGTACTTC.